These T cell receptor beta chains were read from a single sample in a study of blood T cell repertoires in COVID-19. Produced via immunoSEQ multiplex PCR; TCRdb's table is partial and in-frame only. The data show around 130,000 clones, with around 76% seen just once and 10% to 11% held by the top ten. Source material: peripheral blood. The receptors stem from a human donor in a cohort sampled during active COVID-19. Both conserved end residues are part of each CDR3. A D gene is named only where the DNA matches it firmly. A clone size is listed for some rows: how often the clone was seen (once, few, many), or a class if it is expanded.

J: TRBJ1-5; size: NA; V: TRBV21-1; D: NA; CDR3: CASILDRGLRIQHF; DNA: TGTGCCAGCATCTTAGACAGGGGGCTCCGAATCCAGCATTTT
J: TRBJ2-7; size: NA; V: TRBV28; D: TRBD1; CDR3: CASMRTGSHEQYF; DNA: TGTGCCAGCATGCGGACAGGGTCCCACGAGCAGTACTTC
J: TRBJ2-2; size: NA; V: TRBV19; D: TRBD1; CDR3: CASSQGARTGELFF; DNA: TGTGCCAGTAGCCAGGGGGCGCGTACCGGGGAGCTGTTTTTT
J: TRBJ2-1; size: NA; V: TRBV6-6; D: TRBD2; CDR3: CASSSRTSGPYNEQFF; DNA: TGTGCCAGCAGTTCACGGACTAGCGGGCCCTACAATGAGCAGTTCTTC
J: TRBJ2-3; size: NA; V: TRBV9; D: TRBD2; CDR3: CASSVEGSGGDGDTQYF; DNA: TGTGCCAGCAGCGTAGAGGGAAGCGGGGGGGATGGTGATACGCAGTATTTT
J: TRBJ2-7; size: NA; V: TRBV7-8; D: TRBD2; CDR3: CASSPALAGGNEQYF; DNA: TGTGCCAGCAGCCCGGCGTTAGCGGGGGGGAACGAGCAGTACTTC
J: TRBJ2-5; size: NA; V: TRBV13; D: TRBD2; CDR3: CASTSGGRDRETQYF; DNA: TGTGCCAGTACCTCAGGCGGGAGGGATCGAGAGACCCAGTACTTC
J: TRBJ2-3; size: NA; V: TRBV12-5; D: NA; CDR3: CASGAGESTDTQYF; DNA: TGTGCTAGTGGGGCAGGGGAGAGCACAGATACGCAGTATTTT
J: TRBJ1-1; size: NA; V: TRBV7-8; D: NA; CDR3: CASSLGGDTEAFF; DNA: TGTGCCAGCAGCTTAGGCGGGGACACTGAAGCTTTCTTT
J: TRBJ1-2; size: many; V: TRBV2; D: TRBD1; CDR3: CASRTGVANYGYTF; DNA: TGTGCCAGCAGAACAGGGGTAGCTAACTATGGCTACACCTTC
J: TRBJ2-2; size: NA; V: TRBV3-1/TRBV3-2; D: NA; CDR3: CASSPEVGELFF; DNA: TGTGCCAGCAGCCCGGAGGTCGGGGAGCTGTTTTTT
J: TRBJ2-3; size: NA; V: TRBV15; D: TRBD2; CDR3: CATSRDYWEGRGTDTQYF; DNA: TGTGCCACCAGCAGAGATTATTGGGAGGGGCGGGGCACAGATACGCAGTATTTT
J: TRBJ1-1; size: NA; V: TRBV3-1/TRBV3-2; D: NA; CDR3: CASSQEDDPRGELNTEAFF; DNA: TGTGCCAGCAGCCAAGAAGATGATCCTCGGGGGGAATTGAACACTGAAGCTTTCTTT
J: TRBJ2-7; size: NA; V: TRBV5-8; D: NA; CDR3: CASSLSGTYEQYF; DNA: TGTGCCAGCAGCTTGTCCGGTACCTACGAGCAGTACTTC
J: TRBJ2-3; size: once; V: TRBV11-2; D: NA; CDR3: CASSSEHGQTDTQYF; DNA: TGTGCCAGCAGCTCCGAACATGGCCAGACAGATACGCAGTATTTT
J: TRBJ2-6; size: NA; V: TRBV27; D: NA; CDR3: CASRLSSGANVLTF; DNA: TGTGCCAGCAGACTTAGCTCTGGGGCCAACGTCCTGACTTTC